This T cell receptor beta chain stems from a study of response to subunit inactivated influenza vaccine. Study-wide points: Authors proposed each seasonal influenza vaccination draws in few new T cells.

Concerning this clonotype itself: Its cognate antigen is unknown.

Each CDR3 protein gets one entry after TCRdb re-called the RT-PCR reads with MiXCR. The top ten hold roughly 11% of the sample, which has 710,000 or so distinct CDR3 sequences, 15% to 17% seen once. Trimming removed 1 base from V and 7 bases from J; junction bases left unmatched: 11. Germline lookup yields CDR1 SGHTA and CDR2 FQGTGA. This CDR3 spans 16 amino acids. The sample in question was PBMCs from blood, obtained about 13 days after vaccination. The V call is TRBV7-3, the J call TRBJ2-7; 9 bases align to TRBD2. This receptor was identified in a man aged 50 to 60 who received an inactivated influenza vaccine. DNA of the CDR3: TGTGCCAGCAGCTTAATCGGCGGGAGGGCCCTTGGAGAGCAGTACTTC. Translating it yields CASSLIGGRALGEQYF.